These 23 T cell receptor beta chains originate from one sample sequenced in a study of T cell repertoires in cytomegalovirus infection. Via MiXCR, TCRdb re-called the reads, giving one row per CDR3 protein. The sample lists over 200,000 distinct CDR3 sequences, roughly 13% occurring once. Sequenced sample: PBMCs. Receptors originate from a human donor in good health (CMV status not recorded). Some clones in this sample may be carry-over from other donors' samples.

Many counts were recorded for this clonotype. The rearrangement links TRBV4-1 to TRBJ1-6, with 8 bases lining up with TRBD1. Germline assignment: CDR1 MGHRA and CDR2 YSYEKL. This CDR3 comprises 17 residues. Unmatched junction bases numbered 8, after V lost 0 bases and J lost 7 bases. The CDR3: CASSQDGQGTKNSPLHF. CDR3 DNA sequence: TGCGCCAGCAGCCAAGATGGACAGGGTACAAAAAATTCACCCCTCCACTTT.

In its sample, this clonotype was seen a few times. CDR3 loop: CSASDRATYEQYF. In nucleotides, the CDR3 is TGCAGTGCCTCGGACAGGGCAACCTACGAGCAGTACTTC. The chain employs TRBV20-1 and TRBJ2-7, with TRBD1 matching 8 bases. With V trimmed by 6 bases and J by 2 bases, 6 bases remained unmatched. Germline V CDR1 and CDR2: DFQATT, SNEGSKA (reference sequence). The CDR3 contains 13 residues.

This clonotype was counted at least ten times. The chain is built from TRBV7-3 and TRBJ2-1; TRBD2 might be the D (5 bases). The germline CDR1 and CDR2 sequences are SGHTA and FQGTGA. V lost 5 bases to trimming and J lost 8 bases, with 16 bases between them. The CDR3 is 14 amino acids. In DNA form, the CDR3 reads TGTGCCAGCAGCAGTGTACTAGAAGCCGATGAGCAGTTCTTC. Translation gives CASSSVLEADEQFF.

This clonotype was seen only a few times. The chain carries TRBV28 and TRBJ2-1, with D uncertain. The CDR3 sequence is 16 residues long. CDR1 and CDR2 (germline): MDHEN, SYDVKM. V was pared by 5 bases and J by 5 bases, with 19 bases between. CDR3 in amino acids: CASSTRASKIHNEQFF. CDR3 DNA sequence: TGTGCCAGCAGTACACGGGCCAGCAAGATTCACAATGAGCAGTTCTTC. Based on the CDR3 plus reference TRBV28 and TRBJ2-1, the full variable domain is DVKVTQSSRYLVKRTGEKVFLECVQDMDHENMFWYRQDPGLGLRLIYFSYDVKMKEKGDIPEGYSVSREKKERFSLILESASTNQTSMYLCASSTRASKIHNEQFFGPGTRLTVL.

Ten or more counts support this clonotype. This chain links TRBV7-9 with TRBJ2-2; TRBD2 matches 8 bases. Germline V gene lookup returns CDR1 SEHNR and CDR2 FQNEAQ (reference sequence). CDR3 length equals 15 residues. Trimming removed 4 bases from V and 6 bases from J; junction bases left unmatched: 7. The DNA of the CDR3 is TGTGCCAGCAGCTCGTCAAGCGGGAGTGCCGGGGAGCTGTTTTTT. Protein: CASSSSSGSAGELFF.

CDR3 loop: CASSPRDGNEKLFF. The CDR3 bases are TGTGCCAGCAGCCCCCGGGACGGTAATGAAAAACTGTTTTTT. The chain combines TRBV6-1 with TRBJ1-4, with D perhaps TRBD1 (5 bases). Trimming took off 6 bases at V and 4 bases at J, with 12 bases between the two ends. From germline, CDR1 is MNHNS and CDR2 SASEGT. This CDR3 spans 14 amino acids.

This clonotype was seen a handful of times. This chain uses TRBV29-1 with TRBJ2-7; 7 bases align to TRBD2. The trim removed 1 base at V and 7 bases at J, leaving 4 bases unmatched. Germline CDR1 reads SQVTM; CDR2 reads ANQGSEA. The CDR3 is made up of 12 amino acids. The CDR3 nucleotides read TGCAGCGTTGAAGGCGGGAGTGGAGAGCAGTACTTC. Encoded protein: CSVEGGSGEQYF.

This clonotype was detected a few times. The CDR3, as DNA: TGCGCCAGCACCCCGGGGGGAAGCTCTGGGGCCAACGTCCTGACTTTC. Amino acids: CASTPGGSSGANVLTF. The V and J genes are TRBV10-2 and TRBJ2-6; 7 nucleotides agree with TRBD2. V gave up 7 bases and J gave up 0 bases; unmatched junction bases: 6. CDR3 length: 16 amino acids. Germline V gene sequence: CDR1 WSHSY, CDR2 SAAADI.

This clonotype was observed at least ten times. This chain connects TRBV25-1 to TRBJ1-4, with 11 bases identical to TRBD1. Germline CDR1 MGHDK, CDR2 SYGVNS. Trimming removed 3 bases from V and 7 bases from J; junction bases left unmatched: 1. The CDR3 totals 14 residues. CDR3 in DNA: TGTGCCAGCAGTGAGGACAGGGGGCGTGAAAAACTGTTTTTT. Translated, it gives CASSEDRGREKLFF.

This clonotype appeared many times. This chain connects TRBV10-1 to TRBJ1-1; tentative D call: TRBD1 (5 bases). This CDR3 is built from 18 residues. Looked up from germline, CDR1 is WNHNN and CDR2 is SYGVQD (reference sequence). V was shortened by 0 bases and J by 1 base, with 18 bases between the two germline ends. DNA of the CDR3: TGCGCCAGCAGTGAGTCGACGGGGGGTCTGGGCTCGAACACTGAAGCTTTCTTT. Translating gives CASSESTGGLGSNTEAFF.

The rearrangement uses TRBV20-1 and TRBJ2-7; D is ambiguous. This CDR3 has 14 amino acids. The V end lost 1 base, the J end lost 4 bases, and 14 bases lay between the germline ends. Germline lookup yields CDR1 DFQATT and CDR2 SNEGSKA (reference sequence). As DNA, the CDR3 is TGCAGTGCTAGAGTGCCAGGCGTCCTGTACGAGCAGTACTTC. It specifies CSARVPGVLYEQYF.

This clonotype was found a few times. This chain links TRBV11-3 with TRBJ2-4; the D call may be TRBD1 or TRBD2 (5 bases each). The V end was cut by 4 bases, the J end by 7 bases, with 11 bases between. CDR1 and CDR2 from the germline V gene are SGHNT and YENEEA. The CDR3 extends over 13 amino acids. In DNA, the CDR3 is TGTGCCAGCAGCTCCGGGGCCGGGAACATTCAGTACTTC. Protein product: CASSSGAGNIQYF.

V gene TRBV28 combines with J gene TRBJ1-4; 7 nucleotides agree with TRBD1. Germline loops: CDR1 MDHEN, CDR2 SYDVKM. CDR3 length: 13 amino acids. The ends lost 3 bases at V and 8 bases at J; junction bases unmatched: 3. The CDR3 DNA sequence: TGTGCCAGCAGTTTGACAGGGATGGAAAAACTGTTTTTT. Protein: CASSLTGMEKLFF.

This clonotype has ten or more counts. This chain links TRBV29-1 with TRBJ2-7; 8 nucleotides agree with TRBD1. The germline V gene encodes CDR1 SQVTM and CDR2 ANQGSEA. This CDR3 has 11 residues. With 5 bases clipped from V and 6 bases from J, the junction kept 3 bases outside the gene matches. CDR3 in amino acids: CSVSGQAEQYF. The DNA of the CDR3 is TGCAGCGTTTCGGGACAGGCCGAGCAGTACTTC.

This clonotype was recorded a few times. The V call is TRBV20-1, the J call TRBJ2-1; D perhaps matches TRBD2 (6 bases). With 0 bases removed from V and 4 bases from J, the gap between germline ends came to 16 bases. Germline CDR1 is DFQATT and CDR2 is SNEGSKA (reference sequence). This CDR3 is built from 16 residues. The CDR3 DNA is TGCAGTGCTAGAGAGGGGCTGGCGGGGATATACAATGAGCAGTTCTTC. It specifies CSAREGLAGIYNEQFF.

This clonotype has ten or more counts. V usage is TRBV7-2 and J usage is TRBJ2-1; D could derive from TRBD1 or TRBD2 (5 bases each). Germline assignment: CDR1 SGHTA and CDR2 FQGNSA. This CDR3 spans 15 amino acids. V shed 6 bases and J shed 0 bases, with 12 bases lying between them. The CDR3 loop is CASRRDRSSYNEQFF. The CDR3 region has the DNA TGTGCCAGCAGACGGGACCGGAGCTCCTACAATGAGCAGTTCTTC.

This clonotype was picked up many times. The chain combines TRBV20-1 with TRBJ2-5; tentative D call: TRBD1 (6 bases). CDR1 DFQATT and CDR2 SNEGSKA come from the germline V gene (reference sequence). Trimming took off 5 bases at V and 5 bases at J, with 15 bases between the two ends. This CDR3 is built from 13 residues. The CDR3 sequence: CSALNRVGETQYF. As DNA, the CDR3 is TGCAGTGCTCTTAACAGGGTAGGGGAGACCCAGTACTTC.

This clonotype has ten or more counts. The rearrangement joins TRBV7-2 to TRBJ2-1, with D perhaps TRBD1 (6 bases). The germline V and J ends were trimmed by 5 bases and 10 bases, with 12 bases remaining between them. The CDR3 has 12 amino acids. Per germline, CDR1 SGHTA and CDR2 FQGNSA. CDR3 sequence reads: CASSEGDYEQFF. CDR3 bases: TGTGCCAGCAGCGAGGGGGATTACGAGCAGTTCTTC.

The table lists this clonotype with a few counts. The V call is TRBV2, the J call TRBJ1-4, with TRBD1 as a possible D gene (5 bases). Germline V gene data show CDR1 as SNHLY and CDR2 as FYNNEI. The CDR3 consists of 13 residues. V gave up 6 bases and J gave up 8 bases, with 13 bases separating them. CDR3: CASRPGPGEKLFF. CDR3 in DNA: TGTGCCAGCAGACCAGGTCCAGGGGAAAAACTGTTTTTT.

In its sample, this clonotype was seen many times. CDR3 bases: TGTGCCAGCAGCTTAGCGGGAGGGGTCACAGATACGCAGTATTTT. It encodes CASSLAGGVTDTQYF. The chain couples TRBV7-2 to TRBJ2-3; 7 positions match TRBD2. With V trimmed by 0 bases and J by 2 bases, 2 bases remained unmatched. This CDR3 is built from 15 residues. The germline V gene encodes CDR1 SGHTA and CDR2 FQGNSA.

The CDR3 nucleotides are TGCAGTCGGACTAGCGGGACTGACATTCAGTACTTC. Amino acids: CSRTSGTDIQYF. This sequence joins TRBV20-1 and TRBJ2-4, with TRBD2 matching over 12 bases. The CDR3 is made up of 12 amino acids. The J segment lost 8 bases and the V segment lost 8 bases, leaving 4 bases of the junction unmatched. Germline CDR1 and CDR2: DFQATT and SNEGSKA (reference sequence).

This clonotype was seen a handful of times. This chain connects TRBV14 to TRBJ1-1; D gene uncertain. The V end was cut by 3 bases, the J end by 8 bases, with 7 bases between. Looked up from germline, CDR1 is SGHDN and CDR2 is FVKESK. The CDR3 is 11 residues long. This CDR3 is CASSQWREAFF. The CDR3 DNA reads TGTGCCAGCAGCCAGTGGAGAGAAGCTTTCTTT.

CDR3 in amino acids: CASSSTGLGEQFF. CDR3 sequence (DNA): TGTGCCAGCAGCTCTACTGGGTTGGGTGAGCAGTTCTTC. The chain is built from TRBV7-6 and TRBJ2-1, with no clear D. Germline-derived CDR1 and CDR2 are SGHVS and FNYEAQ. The CDR3 has 13 amino acids. V lost 4 bases and J lost 9, with 13 bases in between. The whole variable domain, filled in from reference TRBV7-6 and TRBJ2-1, reads GAGVSQSPRYKVTKRGQDVALRCDPISGHVSLYWYRQALGQGPEFLTYFNYEAQQDKSGLPNDRFSAERPEGSISTLTIQRTEQRDSAMYRCASSSTGLGEQFFGPGTRLTVL.